The rows below give T cell receptor beta chains drawn from one sample of a study of patients and donors after allogeneic stem cell transplantation. TCRdb ran MiXCR on the RT-PCR reads and lists one entry per CDR3 protein. Among over 25,000 distinct CDR3 sequences, around 35% were seen once, and the ten largest hold less than 85%. Sequenced: blood, either unsorted or a sorted T cell fraction (not recorded which). The receptors derive from a human donor who was either an allogeneic HSCT recipient or a stem cell or donor lymphocyte infusion donor (not recorded which). It is not recorded whose cells these are; they may come from a transplant donor. Each CDR3 is given without its conserved first and last residue.

J,V,CDR3
TRBJ2-5,TRBV11-2,ASSLAAIQETQY
TRBJ2-1,TRBV5-1,ASSLRPSGRPYNEQF
TRBJ2-1,TRBV7-9,ASSLVGRLAGTYNEQF
TRBJ2-3,TRBV5-1,ASSPRLLAGFADTQY
TRBJ2-2,TRBV12-3/TRBV12-4,ASSFLLAGTGELF
TRBJ2-3,TRBV30,AWRPSGSTDTQY
TRBJ2-1,TRBV5-6,ASRFGSGTVSYNEQF
TRBJ2-3,TRBV7-6,ASSQRLAGGTDTQY
TRBJ2-3,TRBV20-1,SEREIWAQTQY
TRBJ1-1,TRBV7-9,ASSLQGASEAF
TRBJ1-1,TRBV10-3,AIGQGLDTEAF
TRBJ1-5,TRBV6-2/TRBV6-3,ASSLKRNQPQH
TRBJ2-5,TRBV18,ASSPVGQETQY
TRBJ2-1,TRBV4-1,ASSQVGGSGGNEQF
TRBJ2-7,TRBV7-9,ASSSNNRYEQY
TRBJ1-6,TRBV18,ATRRRGDSPLH
TRBJ1-2,TRBV15,ATSRARDRGEYGYT
TRBJ2-1,TRBV29-1,SVGGTAYNEQF
TRBJ2-5,TRBV25-1,ASSEERGETQY
TRBJ2-3,TRBV19,ASSPLLGLAGTDTQY
TRBJ1-6,TRBV7-6,ASSLRGTSWSSYNSPLH
TRBJ2-7,TRBV18,ASFRSQPYEQY
TRBJ1-5,TRBV7-2,ASSLGTERPQH
TRBJ1-2,TRBV9,ASSVAERAYGYT
TRBJ2-1,TRBV20-1,SAVGLHLDEQV
TRBJ2-5,TRBV7-9,ASSLAERETQY
TRBJ1-2,TRBV4-3,ASTTAGTVGYT
TRBJ2-2,TRBV7-8,ASSFLGIGNTGELF
TRBJ1-5,TRBV6-2/TRBV6-3,ASSNQLHQPQH
TRBJ2-3,TRBV11-2,ASSLEIGLAGVNTQY
TRBJ2-7,TRBV3-1,ASSRASGSYEQY
TRBJ2-7,TRBV5-1,ASRKARRPYEQY
TRBJ2-7,TRBV29-1,SVASGRLADYEQY
TRBJ2-5,TRBV18,ASSPRQEETQY
TRBJ1-5,TRBV7-3,ASSHTGISSSDQPQH
TRBJ2-1,TRBV20-1,SARGPSSGDEQF
TRBJ2-5,TRBV15,ATSRGQQETQY
TRBJ1-2,TRBV29-1,SVVTVRDRGQELYGYT
TRBJ1-6,TRBV4-3,ASSQVEGRGFSPLH
TRBJ1-2,TRBV29-1,SCIQGGYGYT
TRBJ1-2,TRBV4-3,ASSQEGWRQDENYGYT
TRBJ2-3,TRBV7-9,ASSLDVAGLTDTQY
TRBJ2-3,TRBV6-6,ASRVAVPDTQY
TRBJ1-1,TRBV18,ASSPEPPNTEAF
TRBJ2-6,TRBV20-1,SARRPIQGGLT
TRBJ2-3,TRBV29-1,SVGTGKGADTQY
TRBJ2-1,TRBV15,ATSREAAPTHEQF
TRBJ2-7,TRBV7-9,ASSFRVGNEQY
TRBJ2-1,TRBV20-1,SARDRGFYNEQF